This T cell receptor (beta chain) was captured in a study of shared clonotypes between healthy human individuals. In germline, CDR1 is SGHTA, CDR2 FQGNSA. The CDR3 is made up of 14 amino acids. After removal of 5 bases from V and 3 bases from J, the junction contained 3 bases not matched to a gene. Method: immunoSEQ multiplex PCR; TCRdb's copy keeps in-frame clones and lacks some. The repertoire has roughly 2.5 million clones, around nine tenths of them found once; the top ten carry under 0.15%. The sequenced material came from naive CD4+ T cells sorted from blood. Specified subset: CD45RA+ positively selected. The clonotype originates from a man between 18 and 35 years old in good health. The gene calls are TRBV7-2 and TRBJ2-7, with TRBD1 matching over 11 bases. CDR3 in DNA: TGTGCCAGCAGCAGGACAGGGGGCGTCTACGAGCAGTACTTC. Protein: CASSRTGGVYEQYF.